This TCR beta chain was sequenced for a study of cytomegalovirus exposure and HLA in healthy donors. Overall study: Early on, a data release was issued that held roughly 84 million unique TCRs from HLA-typed donors.

This clone came up once. PCR involved 60 Vbeta and 13 Jbeta primers. TCRdb's copy holds only in-frame clones and misses some; the assay was immunoSEQ multiplex PCR. The sample lists 150,000 to 200,000 clones, under 85% occurring once. Sequences were obtained from PBMCs. The sequence was collected from a woman in her late teens or twenties in good health and CMV-seropositive.

For the CDR3, the DNA is TGTGCCAGCAGCGCCAGACTCTCTAGCACAGATACGCAGTATTTT. Residues: CASSARLSSTDTQYF. The rearrangement links TRBV9 to TRBJ2-3; D unclear. Germline V gene lookup returns CDR1 SGDLS and CDR2 YYNGEE. The CDR3 is 15 residues long. Trimming took off 3 bases at V and 0 bases at J, with 11 bases between the two ends. Looking up the rest from reference TRBV9 and TRBJ2-3 gives the full variable domain: DSGVTQTPKHLITATGQRVTLRCSPRSGDLSVYWYQQSLDQGLQFLIQYYNGEERAKGNILERFSAQQFPDLHSELNLSSLELGDSALYFCASSARLSSTDTQYFGPGTRLTVL.